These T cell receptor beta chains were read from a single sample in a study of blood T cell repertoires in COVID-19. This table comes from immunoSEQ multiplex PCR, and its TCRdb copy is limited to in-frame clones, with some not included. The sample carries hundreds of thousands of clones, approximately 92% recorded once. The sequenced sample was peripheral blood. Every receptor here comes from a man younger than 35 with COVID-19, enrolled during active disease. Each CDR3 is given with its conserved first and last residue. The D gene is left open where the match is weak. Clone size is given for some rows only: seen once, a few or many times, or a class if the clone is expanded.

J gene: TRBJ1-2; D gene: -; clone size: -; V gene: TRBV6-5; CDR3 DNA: TGTGCCAGCAGTCGACTGGATAAGGGGTATGGCTACACCTTC; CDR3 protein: CASSRLDKGYGYTF
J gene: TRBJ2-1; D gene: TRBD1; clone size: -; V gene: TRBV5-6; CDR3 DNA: TGTGCCAGCAGCTTAACCGGGACAGTTTACAATGAGCAGTTCTTC; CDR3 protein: CASSLTGTVYNEQFF
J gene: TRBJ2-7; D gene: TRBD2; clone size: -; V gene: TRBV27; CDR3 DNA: TGTGCCAGCAGTCTTACGGCGGGGGGCTCCTACGAGCAGTACTTC; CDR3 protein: CASSLTAGGSYEQYF
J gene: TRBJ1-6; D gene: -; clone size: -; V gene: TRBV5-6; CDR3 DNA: TGTGCCAGCAGCAGGGGAAGTTCACCCCTCCACTTT; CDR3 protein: CASSRGSSPLHF
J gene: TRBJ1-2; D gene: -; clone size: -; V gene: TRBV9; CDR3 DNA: TGTGCCAGCACGGGGTTCGGGCTTCTCTATGGCTACACCTTC; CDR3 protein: CASTGFGLLYGYTF
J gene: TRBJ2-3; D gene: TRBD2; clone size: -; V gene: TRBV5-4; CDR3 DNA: TGTGCCAGCAGCATAGCGGGAGGTAGGGATACGCAGTATTTT; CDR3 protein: CASSIAGGRDTQYF
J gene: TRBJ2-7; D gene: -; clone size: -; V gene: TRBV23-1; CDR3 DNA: TGCGCCAGCAGTCACTACAGGCGAGCCTACGAGCAGTACTTC; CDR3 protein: CASSHYRRAYEQYF
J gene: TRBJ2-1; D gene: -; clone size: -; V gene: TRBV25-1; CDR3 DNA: TGTGCCAGCAGTGCGGTACTACCGACCAATGAGCAGTTCTTC; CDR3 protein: CASSAVLPTNEQFF
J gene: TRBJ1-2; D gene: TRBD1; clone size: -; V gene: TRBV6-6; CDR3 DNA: TGTGCCAGCAGTTACTCGGGACAGAATTATGGCTACACCTTC; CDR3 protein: CASSYSGQNYGYTF
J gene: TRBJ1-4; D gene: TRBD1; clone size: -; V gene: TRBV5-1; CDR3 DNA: TGCGCCAGCAGCTTTGGGACAGCAACTAATGAAAAACTGTTTTTT; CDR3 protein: CASSFGTATNEKLFF
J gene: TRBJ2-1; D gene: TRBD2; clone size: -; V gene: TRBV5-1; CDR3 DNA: TGCGCCAGCAGGGAATTACTAGCGGGAGGATACAATGAGCAGTTCTTC; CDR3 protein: CASRELLAGGYNEQFF
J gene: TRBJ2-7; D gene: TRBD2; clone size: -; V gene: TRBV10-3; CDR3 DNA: TGTGCCATCAGCCGACTAGCGGGAGAGTACGAGCAGTACTTC; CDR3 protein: CAISRLAGEYEQYF
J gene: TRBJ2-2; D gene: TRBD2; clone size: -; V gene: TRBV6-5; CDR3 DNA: TGTGCCAGCACCACCCGGACTAGCTACACCGGGGAGCTGTTTTTT; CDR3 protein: CASTTRTSYTGELFF
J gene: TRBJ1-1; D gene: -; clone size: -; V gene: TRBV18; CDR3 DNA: TGTGCCAGCTCACCAGAGGACAGGAACACTGAAGCTTTCTTT; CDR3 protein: CASSPEDRNTEAFF
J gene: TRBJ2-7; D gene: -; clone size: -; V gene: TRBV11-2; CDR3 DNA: TGTGCCAGCAGCTCCAATGACAGGTTCTACGAGCAGTACTTC; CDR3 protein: CASSSNDRFYEQYF
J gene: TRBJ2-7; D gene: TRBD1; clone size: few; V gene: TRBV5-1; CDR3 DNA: TGCGCCAGCAGCTGGGCCGGGACAGGGGAGTACGAGCAGTACTTC; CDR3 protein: CASSWAGTGEYEQYF
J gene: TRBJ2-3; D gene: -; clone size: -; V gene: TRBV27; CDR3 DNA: TGTGCCAGCAGTCCCCGGGGCACAGATACGCAGTATTTT; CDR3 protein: CASSPRGTDTQYF
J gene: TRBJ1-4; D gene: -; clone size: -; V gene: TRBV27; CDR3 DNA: TGTGCCAGCAGCCTCCTTAACCGAAGCGAAAAACTGTTTTTT; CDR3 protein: CASSLLNRSEKLFF
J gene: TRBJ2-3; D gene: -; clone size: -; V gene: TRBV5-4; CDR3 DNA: TGTGCCAGCAGCTTTGGACAATATACTAGCACAGATACGCAGTATTTT; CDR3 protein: CASSFGQYTSTDTQYF
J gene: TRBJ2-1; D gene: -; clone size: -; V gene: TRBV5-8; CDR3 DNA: TGTGCCAGCAGCTGGGGGCTCAATGAGCAGTTCTTC; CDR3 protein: CASSWGLNEQFF
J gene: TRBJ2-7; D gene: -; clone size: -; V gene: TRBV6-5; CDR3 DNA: TGTGCCAGCAGTTACCCCGGGACTCGAAACGAGCAGTACTTC; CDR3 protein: CASSYPGTRNEQYF
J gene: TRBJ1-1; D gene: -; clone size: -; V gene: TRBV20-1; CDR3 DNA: TGCAGTGTTTCACGGGGGAGGGCTTTCTTT; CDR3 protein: CSVSRGRAFF
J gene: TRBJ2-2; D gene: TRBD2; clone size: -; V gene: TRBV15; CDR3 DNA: TGTGCCAGTAGAGCGGGGGAGGGCCTAATGGGGGAGCTGTTTTTT; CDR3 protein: CASRAGEGLMGELFF
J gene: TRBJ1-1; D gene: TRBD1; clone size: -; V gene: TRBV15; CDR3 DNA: TGTGCCACCAGCAGAGGGGACAGGGGAGCGAACACTGAAGCTTTCTTT; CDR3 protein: CATSRGDRGANTEAFF
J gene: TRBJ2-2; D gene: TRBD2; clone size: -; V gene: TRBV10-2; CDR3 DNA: TGCGCCAGCGGAGCGGGGGGCGCAACCGGGGAGCTGTTTTTT; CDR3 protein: CASGAGGATGELFF
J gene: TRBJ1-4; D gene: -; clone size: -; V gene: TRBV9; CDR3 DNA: TGTGCCAGCAGCGTAGGGGTGTCGGAGCAGTTTGCAACTAATGAAAAACTGTTTTTT; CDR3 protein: CASSVGVSEQFATNEKLFF
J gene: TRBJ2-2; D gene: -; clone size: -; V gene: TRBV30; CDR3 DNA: TGTGCCTGGAGCCTCCTCAGGGATAGTAGATTGAGCACCGGGGAGCTGTTTTTT; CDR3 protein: CAWSLLRDSRLSTGELFF
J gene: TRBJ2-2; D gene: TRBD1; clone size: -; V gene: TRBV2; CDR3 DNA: TGTGCCAGCAGTCGGGACAGAAACACCGGGGAGCTGTTTTTT; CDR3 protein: CASSRDRNTGELFF
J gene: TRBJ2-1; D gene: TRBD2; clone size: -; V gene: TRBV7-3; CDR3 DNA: TGTGCCAGCAGCTCTGGGACTAGCGGGACTGAGCAGTTCTTC; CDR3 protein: CASSSGTSGTEQFF
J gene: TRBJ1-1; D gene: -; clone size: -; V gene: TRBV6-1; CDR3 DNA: TGTGCCAGCAGTGAATCTTCCTTGGGAGGTTTCTTT; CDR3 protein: CASSESSLGGFF
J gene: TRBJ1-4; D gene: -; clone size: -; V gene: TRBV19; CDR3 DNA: TGTGCCAGTAGGGAGGGATTTCGGGAAAAACTGTTTTTT; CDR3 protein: CASREGFREKLFF
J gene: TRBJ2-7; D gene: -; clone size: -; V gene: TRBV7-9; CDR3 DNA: TGTGCCAGCAGCTTGGCGGATCACTACGAGCAGTACTTC; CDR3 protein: CASSLADHYEQYF
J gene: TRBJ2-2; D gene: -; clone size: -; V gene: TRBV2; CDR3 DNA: TGTGCCAGCAGTGAAGAGAATAGCCGGTCCGGGGAGCTGTTTTTT; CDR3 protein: CASSEENSRSGELFF
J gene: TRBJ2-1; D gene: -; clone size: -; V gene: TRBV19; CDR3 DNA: TGTGCCAGTAGTATAGCAGGGAACCCCTACAATGAGCAGTTCTTC; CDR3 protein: CASSIAGNPYNEQFF
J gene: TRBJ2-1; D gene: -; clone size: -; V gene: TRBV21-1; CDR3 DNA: TGTGCCAGCAGCAATTATCCCGCGGGGGGATTGAGCTCCTACAATGAGCAGTTCTTC; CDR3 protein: CASSNYPAGGLSSYNEQFF
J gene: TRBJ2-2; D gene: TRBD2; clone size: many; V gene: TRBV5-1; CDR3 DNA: TGCGCCAGCAGCCTGACTAGCACCACCGGGGAGCTGTTTTTT; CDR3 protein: CASSLTSTTGELFF
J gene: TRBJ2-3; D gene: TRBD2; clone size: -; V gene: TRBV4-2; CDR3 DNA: TGTGCCAGCAGCCAAGATAGAGGGCGGGGGGAGGTTACGCAGTATTTT; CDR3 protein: CASSQDRGRGEVTQYF
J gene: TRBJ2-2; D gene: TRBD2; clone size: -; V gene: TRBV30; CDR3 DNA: TGTGCCTGGAGTGAGACTAGCCCCGGGGAGCTGTTTTTT; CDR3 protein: CAWSETSPGELFF
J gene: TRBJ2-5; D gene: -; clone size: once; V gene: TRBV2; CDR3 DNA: TGTGCCAGCAGCGGGTCTGGGGAGACCCAGTACTTC; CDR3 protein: CASSGSGETQYF
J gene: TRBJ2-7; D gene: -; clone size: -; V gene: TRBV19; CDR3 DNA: TGTGCCAGCTCGGACTTATTGTCCTACGAGCAGTACTTC; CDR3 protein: CASSDLLSYEQYF
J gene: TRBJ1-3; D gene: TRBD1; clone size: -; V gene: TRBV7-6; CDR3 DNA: TGTGCCAGCAGCTCCGGACAGGGTTACTCTGGAAACACCATATATTTT; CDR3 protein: CASSSGQGYSGNTIYF
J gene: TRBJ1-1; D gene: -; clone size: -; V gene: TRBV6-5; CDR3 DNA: TGTGCCAGCAGTATCCGACAGAACACTGAAGCTTTCTTT; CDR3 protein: CASSIRQNTEAFF
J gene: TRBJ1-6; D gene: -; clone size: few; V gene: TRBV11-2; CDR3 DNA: TGTGCCAGCCGTCCTCAGGGTAATTTGGGTAATTCACCCCTCCACTTT; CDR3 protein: CASRPQGNLGNSPLHF
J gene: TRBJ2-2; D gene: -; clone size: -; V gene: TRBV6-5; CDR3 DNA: TGTGCCAGCTACTTCCGGCAGGGGACCGGGGAGCTGTTTTTT; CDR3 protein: CASYFRQGTGELFF
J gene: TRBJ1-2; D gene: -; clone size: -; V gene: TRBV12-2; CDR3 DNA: TGTGCAAGTCGCTTAGCGTTATCGGGTAGGCCCGTTCAAGGCTACACCTTC; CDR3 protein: CASRLALSGRPVQGYTF
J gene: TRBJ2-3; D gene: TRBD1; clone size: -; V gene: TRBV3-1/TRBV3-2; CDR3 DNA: TGTGCCAGCAGCCAACGACAGGGGGCAACAGATACGCAGTATTTT; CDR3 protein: CASSQRQGATDTQYF
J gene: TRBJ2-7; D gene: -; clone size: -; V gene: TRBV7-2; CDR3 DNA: TGTGCCAGCAGCTTAGGGGCAGACCCCTACGAGCAGTACTTC; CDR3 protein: CASSLGADPYEQYF
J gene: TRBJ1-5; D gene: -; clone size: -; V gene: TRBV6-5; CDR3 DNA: TGTGCCAGCACTCAAAGGGGCAGCTATCATCAGCCCCAGCATTTT; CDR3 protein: CASTQRGSYHQPQHF
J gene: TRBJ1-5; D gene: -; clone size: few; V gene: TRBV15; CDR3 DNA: TGTGCCACCAGCAATCCAGGGAGGGTCAATCAGCCCCAGCATTTT; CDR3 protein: CATSNPGRVNQPQHF
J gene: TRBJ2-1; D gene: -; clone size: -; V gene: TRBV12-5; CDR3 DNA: TGTGCTAGTGGTTTGGTACGCAGTTCCCTCCAGTTCTTC; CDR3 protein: CASGLVRSSLQFF
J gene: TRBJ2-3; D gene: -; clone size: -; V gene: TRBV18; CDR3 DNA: TGTGCCAGCTCACCACTGAGCGGACTCACAGATACGCAGTATTTT; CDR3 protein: CASSPLSGLTDTQYF
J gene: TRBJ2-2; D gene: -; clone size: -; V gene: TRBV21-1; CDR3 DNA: TGTGCCAGCAGCAAAGTCGGACTCGAGAGCGGGGCGAACACCGGGGAGCTGTTTTTT; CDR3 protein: CASSKVGLESGANTGELFF
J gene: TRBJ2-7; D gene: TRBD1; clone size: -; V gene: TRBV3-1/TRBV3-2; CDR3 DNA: TGTGCCAGCAGTGTCCGGACAGGGTCCTACGAGCAGTACTTC; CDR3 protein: CASSVRTGSYEQYF
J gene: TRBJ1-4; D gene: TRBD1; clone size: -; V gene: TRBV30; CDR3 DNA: TGTGCCTGGAGCGCCGGAGATTACAGGGGGCCTAATGAAAAACTGTTTTTT; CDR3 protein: CAWSAGDYRGPNEKLFF
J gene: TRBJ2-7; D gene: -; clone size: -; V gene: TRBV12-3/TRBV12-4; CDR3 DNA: TGTGCCAGCAGTCCGTTGACCGGGTACGAGCAGTACTTC; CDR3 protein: CASSPLTGYEQYF
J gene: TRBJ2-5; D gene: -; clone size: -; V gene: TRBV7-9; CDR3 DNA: TGTGCCAGCAGCTTCCCCCCCAAAGAGACCCAGTACTTC; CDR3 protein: CASSFPPKETQYF
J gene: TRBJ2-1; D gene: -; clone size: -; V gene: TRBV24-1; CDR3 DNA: TGTGCCACCAGTGATTTTAGGATCCACAGTTCCTCCTACAATGAGCAGTTCTTC; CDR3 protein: CATSDFRIHSSSYNEQFF